These T cell receptor beta chains were read from a single sample in a study of blood T cell repertoires in COVID-19. The table came from immunoSEQ multiplex PCR; TCRdb's copy has only in-frame clones and leaves some out. The table shows approximately 400,000 clones, with roughly four fifths occurring only once. The sequenced material came from PBMCs or T cells enriched from blood (not recorded which). The source of these receptors is a woman aged 45-60 years who had recovered from COVID-19. Both conserved end residues are part of each CDR3. D genes are given only for firm matches. Not all rows give a size; the values are once, few, many and, for expanded clones, a class.

size	V	J	D	CDR3	DNA
.	TRBV5-1	TRBJ2-7	TRBD1	CASSLGPGTGYEQYF	TGCGCCAGCAGCTTGGGACCCGGGACAGGATACGAGCAGTACTTC
once	TRBV18	TRBJ2-5	.	CASSPLGGGLSRETQYF	TGTGCCAGCTCACCATTAGGCGGGGGCCTGAGTAGGGAGACCCAGTACTTC
.	TRBV5-1	TRBJ2-7	TRBD1	CASRSGTGVFEQYF	TGCGCCAGCAGGTCCGGGACAGGGGTTTTCGAGCAGTACTTC
.	TRBV7-2	TRBJ2-7	.	CASSFDRRGTYEQYF	TGTGCCAGCAGCTTCGACAGAAGAGGCACCTACGAGCAGTACTTC
.	TRBV11-1	TRBJ1-2	TRBD1	CASSMPGQGEGSGYTF	TGTGCCAGCAGCATGCCCGGACAGGGTGAGGGGAGTGGCTACACCTTC
once	TRBV15	TRBJ2-2	.	CATSTTIFPELFF	TGTGCCACCAGCACCACTATATTTCCGGAGCTGTTTTTT
.	TRBV4-1	TRBJ2-7	TRBD2	CASSQDPRLADSYEQYF	TGCGCCAGCAGCCAAGATCCCCGGCTAGCGGACTCCTACGAGCAGTACTTC
.	TRBV6-5	TRBJ1-2	TRBD1	CASSYSPAGGYYGYTF	TGTGCCAGCAGTTACTCACCCGCAGGGGGCTACTATGGCTACACCTTC
.	TRBV10-3	TRBJ1-1	.	CAISAETTEAFF	TGTGCCATCAGTGCCGAGACTACTGAAGCTTTCTTT
.	TRBV30	TRBJ2-7	TRBD1	CAWTRQGPYEQYF	TGTGCCTGGACGAGACAGGGCCCCTACGAGCAGTACTTC
once	TRBV5-1	TRBJ1-6	TRBD1	CASSLGQGGNSPLHF	TGCGCCAGCAGCCTAGGACAGGGCGGTAATTCACCCCTCCACTTT